This T cell receptor beta chain was identified during a study of cytomegalovirus exposure and HLA in healthy donors (dated by TCRdb to 2016 to 2017). Concerning the study at large: In an earlier analysis of approximately 640 of the donors, around 290 Gb of sequence data and 90 million to 130 million unique TCR beta sequences from about 190 million T cells were reported. An early release that covered about 600 HLA-typed donors contained approximately 290 gigabases of sequencing data and about 84 million unique TCR sequences. Of the roughly 420 genotyped donors, 65% to 90% were placed in the genetic ancestry cluster associated with self-reported Caucasian donors. The study was designed to test whether signatures of past pathogen exposure could be identified by cataloging public T cell receptors. The study used immunosequencing to profile the T cell repertoires of 670 or so subjects and linked those repertoires to cytomegalovirus serostatus. Besides the first cohort of more than 650 subjects, a separate validation cohort made up of 95 to 150 different subjects was used. High-throughput TCR immunosequencing, statistical association of individual TCRs with disease status, and machine learning were combined to predict cytomegalovirus infection status. A later analysis re-examined previously published TCR beta repertoires from more than 650 donors and added high-resolution HLA genotyping to investigate patterns of TCR occurrence. In the later analysis, no new phenotypic data were used to find candidate immune exposures; instead, reliance was placed on TCR beta sequences and their occurrence across donors. An earlier analysis of several hundred of the donors applied high-throughput TCR beta sequencing to assess whether each TCR beta V gene segment acted as functional or pseudogenic. Donor age, sex, ethnicity and CMV serostatus were collected together with the repertoire data. A later genetic analysis took genome-wide SNP genotypes for about three fifths of the 666 donors and used that subset as a discovery cohort. All discovery cohort repertoires had been generated on a single sequencing platform. HLA typing included class I and class II loci at four-digit resolution. The number of typed donors differed by locus: about 620-640 for A, B, C, DRB1 and DQB1; approximately 530 for DQA1; some 590 for DPA1; and some 450 for DPB1. Four to six DR-DQ haplotypes were handled as single units for association and clustering, since linkage in the cohort was strong. Across roughly 420 genotyped donors of the cohort, an average of approximately 240,000 unique TCR beta nucleotide sequences per donor were sequenced, and 15% to 20% of those sequences were non-productive.

Libraries were prepared through the immunoSEQ multiplex PCR assay. For the multiplex PCR, a mixture combining 60 forward primers for TCR Vbeta segments and 13 reverse primers for TCR Jbeta segments was used. The CDR3 region of rearranged TCR beta genes was amplified from genomic DNA by a multiplex PCR assay. On the Illumina HiSeq System, the amplified TCR beta libraries were sequenced as 87-base-pair reads. Per the original workflow: A later analysis counted 65 million to 90 million unique TCR beta chains across the 666 repertoires, and around 12 million of these chains were shared by at least two donors. To remove PCR and sequencing errors, raw reads were error-corrected and collapsed into unique sequences using a nearest-neighbor algorithm that merged closely related sequences. V, D and J gene segments were assigned by aligning CDR3 sequences to IMGT reference sequences. For a sequence to be retained, at least a six-nucleotide match to both a V gene segment and a J gene segment was required. Rearrangements were called productive when the CDR3 lacked stop codons and stayed in frame with V and J; all others were non-productive. CDR3 was defined according to IMGT convention as the region running from the second conserved V-encoded cysteine to the conserved J-encoded phenylalanine. The earlier analysis of some 550 of the donors excluded any sequence lacking an unambiguous match to a single V gene segment. An earlier analysis of fewer than 650 of the donors classified V segments as functional when productive rearrangements were above 56.7% and as segregating when the standard deviation between donors was above 5%. A statistical classification framework was built to diagnose cytomegalovirus status from the catalog of TCR beta chain sequences. In a later analysis, TCR nucleotide sequences were compared against IMGT/GENE-DB human TR gene sequences so that V and J genes could be assigned. In a later analysis, CDR3 sequences and most-parsimonious VDJ recombination scenarios were assigned using the TCRdist pipeline. A later analysis defined each TCR beta chain by its CDR3 amino acid sequence plus V-gene family, and excluded reads lacking a unique V-gene family. To address suspected cross-contamination and a sequencing artifact, a later analysis removed around 600 highly shared, low-generation-probability nucleotide sequences. In a later analysis, a clonal expansion index was calculated for each public chain from normalized within-repertoire ranks of inferred template counts. In a later analysis, generation probabilities were computed with a VDJ recombination model fitted to out-of-frame rearrangements, and the resulting probabilities were checked against IGoR. A later analysis scored TCR-TCR, TCR-HLA and TCR-CMV co-occurrence with hypergeometric tests, applying a repertoire-size bias correction to TCR pairs. In a later analysis, false discovery rates were estimated by permuting HLA or CMV assignments 20 times. In a later analysis, co-occurring TCRs were grouped using DBSCAN, and TCRdist sequence similarity was added for clustering within HLA-allele-positive subsets. Repertoires with fewer than 30,000 or more than 120,000 public chains were left out of co-occurrence clustering, as were about 5 repertoires with anomalous nucleotide sharing. As stored in TCRdb, this immuneACCESS dataset retains in-frame rearrangements with V and J assigned. A fraction of the clones does not appear; measured against another copy, unresolved V genes explain less than half of the discrepancy, and the remainder lacks a known reason. The V and J calls and clone size come from that table; D and trimming were worked out from the DNA. This sample holds approximately 61,000 clones; 75% to 80% were observed only once. Of the sample, around 7.4% is held by the ten largest clones.

On this clone: Which antigen it targets is not known. No base-level quality is on record; no much larger clone is a single base apart.

The cohort comprised some 730 healthy bone marrow donors. At the time of sampling, all cohort members were nominally healthy, though unrecorded immune exposures were likely present. The donor was CMV seropositive and was included in the group of some 290 seropositive cohort members. Each donor provided a peripheral blood sample, and peripheral blood mononuclear cells were used for TCR beta sequencing. The Qiagen DNeasy Blood Extraction Kit was used to extract genomic DNA from the blood cell samples. The germline V gene provides CDR1 MGHRA and CDR2 YSYEKL. Spanning cysteine to phenylalanine, the CDR3 consists of 13 amino acids. CDR3 DNA is the only sequence kept; it has 39 bases, read in frame from the first base. The V end gives up 4 bases and the J end 9 bases, leaving 9 bases in the junction not matched to a gene. Study-level results and caveats: A further reported finding was that TCR beta sequences accurately predicted the HLA-A and HLA-B alleles for most subjects in the first cohort. According to a later analysis, TCR association rates differed among HLA loci, with DRB1 alleles showing the most associated TCRs and HLA-C alleles showing the fewest. An association between a missense DCLRE1C variant and V-gene and J-gene trimming of TCR beta chains was found in a later genetic analysis and replicated in an independent cohort. Linkage disequilibrium might explain the correlated functional status among segregating V segments, but an unknown experimental factor could not be ruled out. A later genetic analysis reported fewer N-insertions in productive TCRs among donors in an Asian-associated ancestry cluster than the roughly 700-donor mean. A later analysis found that HLA-associated TCR beta chains were more clonally expanded and had lower generation probabilities than equally common non-associated chains. Specific HLA alleles were associated with 16,951 TCR beta sequences at a false discovery rate of 0.05 in a later analysis. HLA typing was unavailable for some donors at each locus, so association tests used only the typed subset. A group of highly shared sequence variants was considered likely to be a technical artifact of the sequencing pipeline. Assigning TCR associations to individual alleles was difficult when HLA alleles, especially DR and DQ, strongly co-occurred. Because counts were too low, fewer than 20 rarely observed V segments, including chromosome 9 orphons, were excluded from the earlier analysis of fewer than 650 of the donors. In this cohort, only TCR beta chains were sequenced, and detectable features were limited by the absence of alpha or paired-chain data. Some IMGT-functional V segments, including TRBV6-2 and TRBV6-3, could not be distinguished by the 87-base-pair reads and were therefore excluded. For the cohort, immune exposure information was limited to CMV serostatus. Sequencing depth was assumed to be roughly uniform across donors in the presence/absence analyses, though that assumption may not hold. In a later analysis, most CMV-associated TCR beta chains were found to appear HLA-restricted, with HLA associations seemingly driven largely by CMV exposure. In a later analysis, several top co-occurrence clusters were reported to appear linked to parvovirus B19, influenza, CMV and Epstein-Barr virus. In the study, some 160 TCR beta chains were listed as associated with cytomegalovirus. A few of the identified cytomegalovirus-associated TCR beta chains were confirmed in vitro to be specific for cytomegalovirus antigens. According to the authors, the approach could potentially be generalized to other disease states and immunological phenotypes. Most TCR sequences were observed very rarely across donors, whereas some public TCRs were present in many individuals. In an earlier analysis of approximately 590 of the donors, most TCR beta V segments appeared in productive rearrangements about 87% or about 30% of the time, broadly matching IMGT annotations. In both the original and validation cohorts, the classifier was reported to diagnose cytomegalovirus status with high specificity and sensitivity.

The sequence derives from a man in his late teens or twenties in good health and CMV-seropositive. The chain joins TRBV4-1 to TRBJ2-7, with 7 junctional bases fitting TRBD2. Sequenced material: PBMCs. The DNA sequence follows: TGCGCCAGCAGCCCGCCGGCGGGAGAGGTGCAGTACTTC. It translates to CASSPPAGEVQYF.